One sample yielded the 13 T cell receptor beta chains listed below, sequenced in a study of spatial heterogeneity in lung cancer. TCRdb analysed the 5' RACE reads with MiXCR anew, one entry per CDR3 protein. The data show about 50,000 distinct CDR3 sequences, roughly 7.2% seen once. Time point given: sample taken at primary tumor resection. The authors sequenced whole RNA from tumor, nontumor lung or frozen PBMC without sorting. Sequencing used PBMCs, obtained at surgery. The receptor source for this set is a female donor with early-stage non-small cell lung cancer.

This clonotype was observed a handful of times. The genes are TRBV6-5 and TRBJ1-6; the D is unclear. The V gene's germline CDR1 is MNHEY and CDR2 SVGAGI. The germline V and J ends were trimmed by 2 bases and 5 bases, with 13 bases remaining between them. This CDR3 region has 16 residues. The CDR3 reads CASSYGAAEHNSPLHF. In nucleotides, the CDR3 is TGTGCCAGCAGTTACGGAGCGGCCGAACATAATTCACCCCTCCACTTT.

This chain joins TRBV23-1 and TRBJ2-7; 8 nucleotides agree with TRBD1. TRBV23-1 qualifies as an ORF whose function is uncertain. The CDR3 is made up of 13 amino acids. V lost 7 bases to trimming and J lost 5 bases; unmatched junction nucleotides: 7. This chain's CDR3 is CASKQGVVDEQYF. In DNA form, the CDR3 reads TGCGCCAGCAAACAGGGGGTGGTCGACGAGCAGTACTTC.

The CDR3 nucleotides are TGCGCCAGCAGCCGACTAGCGGGGAGCACAGATACGCAGTATTTT. As protein: CASSRLAGSTDTQYF. V is TRBV5-1 and J is TRBJ2-3, with 11 nucleotides matching TRBD2. V was pared by 4 bases and J by 0 bases, with 1 base of the junction left unmatched. CDR1 SGHRS and CDR2 YFSETQ come from the germline V gene. This CDR3 region has 15 residues.

This clonotype has a handful of counts. The CDR3 reads CASGPGLNGYTF. The CDR3 DNA follows: TGTGCTAGTGGTCCCGGACTGAATGGCTACACCTTC. The chain is built from TRBV12-5 and TRBJ1-2; D is unresolved. Germline CDR1 is LGHNT and CDR2 is FRNRAP. The CDR3 is 12 residues long. Deletions cut 5 bases from V and 6 bases from J, with 10 bases between.

The chain joins TRBV24-1 to TRBJ2-7, with unresolved D. Trimming shortened V by 2 bases and J by 3 bases, and 7 bases separated the two germline ends. This CDR3 contains 13 residues. Germline lookup yields CDR1 KGHDR and CDR2 SFDVKD. This CDR3 reads CATSDSPGYEQYF. In DNA form, the CDR3 reads TGTGCCACCAGTGATTCCCCCGGCTACGAGCAGTACTTC.

This clonotype was counted many times. The chain couples TRBV5-6 to TRBJ2-5; TRBD2 might be the D (5 bases). V lost 7 bases to trimming and J lost 11 bases, with 24 bases between them. There are 14 residues in the CDR3. Germline-derived CDR1 and CDR2 are SGHDT and YYEEEE. Here the CDR3 reads CASSLGVASGSQYF. DNA for the CDR3: TGTGCCAGCTCCCTCGGGGTGGCCTCAGGTAGTCAGTACTTC.

This clonotype occurred many times. The rearrangement uses TRBV7-2 and TRBJ1-5; possibly TRBD1 for D (6 bases). The CDR3 consists of 15 residues. Germline lookup yields CDR1 SGHTA and CDR2 FQGNSA. Trimming pared 5 bases from V and 0 bases from J, leaving 11 bases between. CDR3 sequence reads: CASSRTVYSNQPQHF. CDR3 DNA sequence: TGTGCCAGCAGCAGGACAGTTTATAGCAATCAGCCCCAGCATTTT.

This clonotype was counted many times. CDR3 in amino acids: CSASSERTEAFF. The CDR3 DNA follows: TGCAGTGCTAGTTCTGAGAGAACTGAAGCTTTCTTT. The rearrangement links TRBV20-1 to TRBJ1-1; no reliable D call. In germline, CDR1 is DFQATT, CDR2 SNEGSKA (reference sequence). The CDR3 sequence is 12 residues long. V shed 3 bases and J shed 5 bases, with 10 bases lying between them.

The table lists this clonotype with many counts. The J gene is TRBJ2-1, the V gene TRBV28; tentative D call: TRBD1 (5 bases). Germline loops: CDR1 MDHEN, CDR2 SYDVKM. The CDR3 loop spans 11 amino acids. V gave up 11 bases and J gave up 6 bases, with 11 bases separating them. The CDR3, as DNA: TGTGCCGTAGGGGCGGTCAATGAGCAGTTCTTC. This sequence encodes CAVGAVNEQFF.

This clonotype was found many times. This chain uses TRBV5-1 with TRBJ2-3, with 9 bases lining up with TRBD1. Looked up from germline, CDR1 is SGHRS and CDR2 is YFSETQ. This CDR3 comprises 14 residues. The junction had 9 bases not matched to a gene; V was cut back by 4 bases and J by 9 bases. The CDR3 nucleotides are TGCGCCAGCAGCCTAGGACAGGGGTGGTTCACGCAGTATTTT. Amino acids: CASSLGQGWFTQYF. Variable domain in full (rest from reference TRBV5-1 and TRBJ2-3): KAGVTQTPRYLIKTRGQQVTLSCSPISGHRSVSWYQQTPGQGLQFLFEYFSETQRNKGNFPGRFSGRQFSNSRSEMNVSTLELGDSALYLCASSLGQGWFTQYFGPGTRLTVL.

The table lists this clonotype with a few counts. The chain joins TRBV7-9 to TRBJ2-2; no firm D call. CDR1 is SEHNR and CDR2 is FQNEAQ in the germline V gene (reference sequence). The CDR3 spans 14 residues. The germline V and J ends were trimmed by 3 bases and 5 bases, with 10 bases remaining between them. In nucleotides, the CDR3 is TGTGCCAGCAGCTTCTCGCCAGCTACCGGGGAGCTGTTTTTT. This codes for CASSFSPATGELFF. Drawing the rest from reference TRBV7-9 and TRBJ2-2, the complete variable domain is DTGVSQNPRHKITKRGQNVTFRCDPISEHNRLYWYRQTLGQGPEFLTYFQNEAQLEKSRLLSDRFSAERPKGSFSTLEIQRTEQGDSAMYLCASSFSPATGELFFGEGSRLTVL.

The CDR3 DNA reads TGCAGTGCTAGAGTTTCGGGGGACCCCACAGATACGCAGTATTTT. This sequence encodes CSARVSGDPTDTQYF. This chain connects TRBV20-1 to TRBJ2-3, with D perhaps TRBD2 (6 bases). V lost 1 base, J lost 2 bases, and 13 bases lay in between. The CDR3 totals 15 residues. Germline V gives CDR1 DFQATT, CDR2 SNEGSKA (reference sequence).

This clonotype was counted a few times. V is TRBV12-3 or TRBV12-4 and J is TRBJ2-5; no firm D call. The length of the CDR3 is 12 residues. The ends were cut back, 4 bases at V and 5 bases at J, with 8 bases in the middle. This CDR3 reads CASSSGVETQYF. CDR3 sequence (DNA): TGTGCCAGCAGTTCCGGAGTGGAGACCCAGTACTTC.